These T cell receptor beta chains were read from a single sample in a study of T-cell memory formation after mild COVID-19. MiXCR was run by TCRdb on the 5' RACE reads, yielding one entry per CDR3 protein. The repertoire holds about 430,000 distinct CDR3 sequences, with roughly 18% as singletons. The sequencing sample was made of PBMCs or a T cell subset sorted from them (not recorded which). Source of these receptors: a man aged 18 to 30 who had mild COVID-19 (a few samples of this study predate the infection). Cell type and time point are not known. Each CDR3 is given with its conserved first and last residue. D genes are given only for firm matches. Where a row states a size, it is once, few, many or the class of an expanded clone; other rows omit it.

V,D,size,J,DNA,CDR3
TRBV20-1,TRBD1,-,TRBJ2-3,TGCAGTGCTAGCCTCAGGACAGGGGGGACAGATACGCAGTATTTT,CSASLRTGGTDTQYF
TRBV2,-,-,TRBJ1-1,TGTGCCAGCAGCCCGGGGCCCCGTGGCACTGAAGCTTTCTTT,CASSPGPRGTEAFF
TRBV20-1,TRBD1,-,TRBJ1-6,TGCAGTGCTAGAAGGGACAGGGAAGGGTCACCCCTCCACTTT,CSARRDREGSPLHF
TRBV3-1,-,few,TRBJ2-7,TGTGCCAGCAGCCAAGAGGTAGGGACCTACGAGCAGTACTTC,CASSQEVGTYEQYF
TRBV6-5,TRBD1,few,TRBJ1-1,TGTGCCAGCAGTTACTCGGCGGGACAGGGGGACACTGAAGCTTTCTTT,CASSYSAGQGDTEAFF
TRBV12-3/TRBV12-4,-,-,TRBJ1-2,TGTGCCAGCACCCAAGAGGCTTTTAACTATGGCTACACCTTC,CASTQEAFNYGYTF
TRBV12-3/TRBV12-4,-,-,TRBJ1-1,TGTGCCAGCAGTTTAGGACAGCTCACTGAAGCTTTCTTT,CASSLGQLTEAFF
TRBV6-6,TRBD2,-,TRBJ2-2,TGTGCCAGCATAGAGCGGGGGGGCGGTACCGGGGAGATGTTTTTT,CASIERGGGTGEMFF
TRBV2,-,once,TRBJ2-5,TGTGCCAGACAGGATTTCCAAGAGACCCAGTACTTC,CARQDFQETQYF
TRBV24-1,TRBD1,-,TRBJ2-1,TGTGCCACCAGTGAACTCGGGACAGCATCCTACAATGAGCAGTTCTTC,CATSELGTASYNEQFF
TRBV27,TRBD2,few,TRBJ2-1,TGTGCCAGCAGTTTCCTGAGCGGGGGGGACAATGAGCAGTTCTTC,CASSFLSGGDNEQFF
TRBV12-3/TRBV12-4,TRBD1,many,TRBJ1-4,TGTGCCAGCAGTAGTCAGGGGGCGGAAAAACTGTTTTTT,CASSSQGAEKLFF
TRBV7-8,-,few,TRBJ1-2,TGTGCCAGCAGCTTACAGGGATCTAACTATGGCTACACCTTC,CASSLQGSNYGYTF
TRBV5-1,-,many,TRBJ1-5,TGCGCCAGCAGCTTGGGAGGGGCTCAGCCCCAGCATTTT,CASSLGGAQPQHF
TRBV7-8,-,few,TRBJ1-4,TGTGCCAGCAGCCCCCCGGTGGCTAGCAGTGGTGAAAAACTGTTTTTT,CASSPPVASSGEKLFF
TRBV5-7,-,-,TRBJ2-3,TGTGCCAGCACCGGATCACTGACTACCACAGATACGCAGTATTTT,CASTGSLTTTDTQYF
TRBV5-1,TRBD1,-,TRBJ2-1,TGCGCCAGCAGCTCAGGACAGGGAGCTACTTTTAGTGAGCAGTTCTTC,CASSSGQGATFSEQFF
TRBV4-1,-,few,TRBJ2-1,TGCGCCAGCAGCCAAGGGGAAGGGCTAGGCTACAATGAGCAGTTCTTC,CASSQGEGLGYNEQFF
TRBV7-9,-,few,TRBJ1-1,TGTGCCAGCAGCTTAGGGGTCCCGTGGGCTTTCTTT,CASSLGVPWAFF
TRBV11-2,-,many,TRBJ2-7,TGTGCCAGCAGCCCGCTAGGGGACACCCTCTTGGGGGAGCAGTACTTC,CASSPLGDTLLGEQYF
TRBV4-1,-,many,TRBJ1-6,TGCGCCAGCAGCCAAGGGTTGGGTTCACCCCTCCACTTT,CASSQGLGSPLHF
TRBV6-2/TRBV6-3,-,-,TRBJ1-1,TGTGCCAGCAGTTACTCCAAGGGCACTGAAGCTTTCTTT,CASSYSKGTEAFF
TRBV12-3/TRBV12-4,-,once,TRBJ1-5,TGTGCCAGCAGTCCAGAACAGGGAACACAGCATTTT,CASSPEQGTQHF
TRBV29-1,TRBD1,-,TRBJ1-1,TGCAGCGTGGTACAGGGGGGTGACACTGAAGCTTTCTTT,CSVVQGGDTEAFF
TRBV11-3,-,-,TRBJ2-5,TGTGCCAGCCGAAACAGTAACCAAGAGACCCAGTACTTC,CASRNSNQETQYF
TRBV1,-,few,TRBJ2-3,TGCACCAGCAGCCAAGGGAAGGCGGGGGGGCCGGGCCGGAGCACAGATACGCAGTATTTT,CTSSQGKAGGPGRSTDTQYF
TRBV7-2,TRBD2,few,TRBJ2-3,TGTGCCAGCAGCCCGACTAGCGGGGTGGCAGATACGCAGTATTTT,CASSPTSGVADTQYF
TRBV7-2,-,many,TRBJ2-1,TGTGCCAGCAGCTTAGTTTTGCACAGGCAAATTGGTGAGCAGTTCTTC,CASSLVLHRQIGEQFF
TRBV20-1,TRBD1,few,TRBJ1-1,TGCAGTGCTAGAAGCGACAGGGTCGGTCCTGAAGCTTTCTTT,CSARSDRVGPEAFF
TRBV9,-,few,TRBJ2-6,TGTGCCAGCAGCGAGAGACAGGCTGGGGCCAACGTCCTGACTTTC,CASSERQAGANVLTF
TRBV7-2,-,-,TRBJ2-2,TGTGCCAGCGGCCCTTCGACCGGGGAGCTGTTTTTT,CASGPSTGELFF
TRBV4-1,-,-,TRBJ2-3,TGCGCCAGCAGCCCCAATGGGGGAGCCACAGATACGCAGTATTTT,CASSPNGGATDTQYF
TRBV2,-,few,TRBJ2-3,TGTGCCAGCACGGCGGATACAGATACGCAGTATTTT,CASTADTDTQYF
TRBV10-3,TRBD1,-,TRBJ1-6,TGTGCCATCAGTTGGCAGGGGGCTAATTCACCCCTCCACTTT,CAISWQGANSPLHF
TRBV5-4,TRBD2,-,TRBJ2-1,TGTGCCAGCAGCTTGACTAGCGGGGGATCAGGCGAGCAGTTCTTC,CASSLTSGGSGEQFF
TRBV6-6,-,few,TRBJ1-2,TGTGCCAGCAGTTACGACCCGACTATCGACTATGGCTACACCTTC,CASSYDPTIDYGYTF
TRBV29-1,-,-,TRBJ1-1,TGCAGCGTTGAAGACCCATTGAACACTGAAGCTTTCTTT,CSVEDPLNTEAFF
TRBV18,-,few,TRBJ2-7,TGTGCCAGCTCACTCACGCGGGACCGAAGCTCCTACGAGCAGTACTTC,CASSLTRDRSSYEQYF
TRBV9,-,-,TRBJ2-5,TGTGCCAGTCCTACCGCCCGGGAAGAGACCCAGTACTTC,CASPTAREETQYF
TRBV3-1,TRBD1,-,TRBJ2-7,TGTGCCAGCAGCTCCAATGGGGACAGGGGCCACCGCGAGCAGTACTTC,CASSSNGDRGHREQYF
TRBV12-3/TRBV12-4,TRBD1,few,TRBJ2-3,TGTGCCAGCACTGGACAGGGGAGTCTCACAGATACGCAGTATTTT,CASTGQGSLTDTQYF
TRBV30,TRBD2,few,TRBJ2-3,TGTGCCTGGCAGCGGGGAGGAAACAGAGATACGCAGTATTTT,CAWQRGGNRDTQYF
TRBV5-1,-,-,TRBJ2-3,TGCGCCAGCAGCCTCGAGGGGGGGGGCGCAGATACGCAGTATTTT,CASSLEGGGADTQYF
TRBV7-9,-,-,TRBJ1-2,TGTGCCAGCAGCCACACTAACTATGGCTACACCTTC,CASSHTNYGYTF
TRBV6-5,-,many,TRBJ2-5,TGTGCCAGCAGTTACTCGGGAGGGGACAGGACCCAGTACTTC,CASSYSGGDRTQYF
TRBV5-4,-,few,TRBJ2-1,TGTGCCAGCAGCAGTGGGTTGACCAACAAAATAGAATCAAATGAGCAGTTCTTC,CASSSGLTNKIESNEQFF
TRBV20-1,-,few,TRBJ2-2,TGCAGTGCTAGAGTACGGGTCGCATCCGGGGAGCTGTTTTTT,CSARVRVASGELFF
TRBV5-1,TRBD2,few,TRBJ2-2,TGCGCCAGCAGTTCCCGGTCGGGGGGAGACGGGGAGCTGTTTTTT,CASSSRSGGDGELFF
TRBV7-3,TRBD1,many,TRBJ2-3,TGTGCCAGCAGCGCAACCCAGGGGGCGGATACGCAGTATTTT,CASSATQGADTQYF
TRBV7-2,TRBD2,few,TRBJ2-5,TGTGCCAGCAGCCTACGACTAGCGGGGAAACGGCAAGAGACCCAGTACTTC,CASSLRLAGKRQETQYF